These T cell receptor beta chains were read from a single sample in a study of tumor and adjacent non-tumor tissue in lung cancer. TCRdb fed the multiplex PCR reads into MiXCR, producing one record per CDR3 protein. Of 80,000 or so distinct CDR3 sequences in the sample, about 82% were seen once. Sequenced input: distant non-tumor lung tissue. The source of these receptors is a man aged 55 to 70 with non-small cell lung cancer. Each CDR3 is given with its conserved first and last residue. Fields, in order: V gene, clone size, CDR3 length, D gene, J gene, CDR3 DNA, CDR3 protein. D genes are given only for firm matches. Only part of the rows carry a size: once, few, many, or a class if the clone is expanded.

>TRBV6-5|once|15|TRBD2|TRBJ2-7
TGTGCCAGCAGTTACGGCGGGAGGGCCAGCAATGAGCAGTACTTC
CASSYGGRASNEQYF
>TRBV29-1|NA|13|NA|TRBJ2-5
TGCAGCGTTGGATTGGCGTGGGAAGAGAGCCAGTACTTC
CSVGLAWEESQYF
>TRBV20-1|NA|15|NA|TRBJ2-1
TGCAATTCTAAGTTGTCTAGTGGGGTCTACAATGAGCAGTTCTTC
CNSKLSSGVYNEQFF
>TRBV20-1|NA|12|NA|TRBJ2-7
TGCAGTGTTAGAAACAGGGCGGACAAGCAGTACTTC
CSVRNRADKQYF
>TRBV30|NA|13|NA|TRBJ2-3
TGTGCCTGGAGTTCCACTCTGTCCGATATGCGGTATTTT
CAWSSTLSDMRYF
>TRBV6-6|many|18|TRBD2|TRBJ2-7
TGTGCCAGCAGTTACCCATTGGGACTAGCGGGGGGTTCCTACGAGCAGTACTTC
CASSYPLGLAGGSYEQYF
>TRBV11-3|NA|13|NA|TRBJ2-7
TGTGCCAGCAGCTTCGACGGGAGCTACGAACGGTACTTC
CASSFDGSYERYF
>TRBV11-2|NA|14|TRBD1|TRBJ2-5
TGTGCCAGCAGTTCCGGACAGGTTCTGAAGACACAGTACTTC
CASSSGQVLKTQYF
>TRBV20-1|NA|15|NA|TRBJ2-2
TGCAGTTCTAGAGCAGGGACCATTTGGGGTGGGGAGCTGTTTTTT
CSSRAGTIWGGELFF
>TRBV7-9|NA|16|NA|TRBJ1-3
TGTGCCAGCAGCTTAGAGAGGGGGTTCTCTGGAAACACCATATATTTT
CASSLERGFSGNTIYF
>TRBV11-1|NA|17|TRBD2|TRBJ2-2
TGTGCCAGCAGCCGGACTAGCGGGGGGGCTATCACCGGGGAGCTGCTTTTT
CASSRTSGGAITGELLF
>TRBV11-2|NA|8|NA|TRBJ1-1
TGTGCCAGCAGCTCCCATAGGTTC
CASSSHRF
>TRBV29-1|once|13|NA|TRBJ2-5
TGCAGCGTCGCCTGTACAGGGAAAGAGACCCAGTACTTC
CSVACTGKETQYF
>TRBV5-6|NA|13|NA|TRBJ1-1
TGTGCCAACAGCTTACTTCGGGGCAGTGAAGCTTTCTTT
CANSLLRGSEAFF
>TRBV11-2|NA|14|NA|TRBJ1-1
TGTGCCAGTGACTTAGTCAGGAGGGGCACTGAAGCTTTCTTT
CASDLVRRGTEAFF
>TRBV6-2/TRBV6-3|NA|15|NA|TRBJ2-5
TGTGCCAGCAGTTACCCGGAACTAGGAGGGGAGACGCAGTACTTC
CASSYPELGGETQYF